This is a list of T cell receptor beta chains from one sample in a study of technical replicates of blood from several donors. The assay was immunoSEQ multiplex PCR, and TCRdb's table has in-frame clones only and misses some. The table lists about 75,000 clones, about nine tenths of them singletons. Sequencing was carried out using T cells isolated from PBMCs. These receptors were obtained from a human donor in good health. Some clones in this sample may be carry-over from other donors' samples. Each CDR3 is given with its conserved first and last residue. The D gene is left open where the match is weak. The size field is filled for only some rows; it gives once, few, many or a size class.

>TRBJ1-5|TRBD1|.|TRBV14
CASLNRDRNYSNQPQHF
TGTGCCAGCCTAAACCGGGACAGAAATTATAGCAATCAGCCCCAGCATTTT
>TRBJ2-3|TRBD1|.|TRBV19
CASSTGTGGPADTQYF
TGTGCCAGTAGCACCGGGACAGGGGGCCCGGCAGATACGCAGTATTTT
>TRBJ2-7|TRBD2|.|TRBV30
CAWSVRGGRNEQYF
TGTGCCTGGAGTGTACGGGGAGGGAGGAACGAGCAGTACTTC
>TRBJ2-2|.|once|TRBV19
CASGGAFGGELFF
TGTGCCAGTGGGGGGGCTTTTGGCGGGGAGCTGTTTTTT
>TRBJ2-7|TRBD2|.|TRBV7-2
CASSPRTSSYEQYF
TGTGCCAGCAGCCCGCGGACTAGCTCCTACGAGCAGTACTTC
>TRBJ2-7|.|.|TRBV6-5
CASSAGGEQYEQYF
TGTGCCAGCAGTGCCGGCGGGGAACAATACGAGCAGTACTTC
>TRBJ2-5|TRBD2|.|TRBV13
CASSAIGLAQETQYF
TGTGCCAGCAGCGCCATCGGACTAGCACAAGAGACCCAGTACTTC
>TRBJ1-3|TRBD1|.|TRBV25-1
CASSEGPGQHGNTIYF
TGTGCCAGCAGTGAGGGGCCGGGACAGCATGGAAACACCATATATTTT
>TRBJ2-2|TRBD2|.|TRBV27
CASSSTTPGLAGGGGELFF
TGTGCCAGCAGTTCAACCACCCCGGGACTAGCGGGAGGGGGAGGGGAGCTGTTTTTT
>TRBJ2-1|TRBD2|.|TRBV11-1
CASSRLAGGRYEQFF
TGTGCCAGCAGCCGACTAGCGGGAGGTCGGTATGAGCAGTTCTTC
>TRBJ2-2|TRBD1|.|TRBV7-8
CASSLPFLLRDSSNTGELFF
TGTGCCAGCAGCTTACCTTTCTTACTCCGGGACAGTTCGAACACCGGGGAGCTGTTTTTT
>TRBJ2-7|TRBD2|.|TRBV5-1
CASSSLAGGPYEQYF
TGCGCCAGCAGCTCCTTAGCGGGGGGACCCTACGAGCAGTACTTC
>TRBJ2-1|TRBD2|once|TRBV30
CAWRGTIAPFF
TGTGCCTGGAGGGGGACTATCGCGCCATTCTTC
>TRBJ2-2|.|.|TRBV30
CAWSVLAGTGELFF
TGTGCCTGGAGTGTTCTTGCGGGGACCGGGGAGCTGTTTTTT
>TRBJ1-1|.|.|TRBV10-2
CASRDGGRDTEAFF
TGCGCCAGCAGGGACGGGGGGAGAGACACTGAAGCTTTCTTT
>TRBJ2-7|TRBD1|.|TRBV18
CASSPNTGTGVSYEQYF
TGTGCCAGCTCACCGAACACCGGGACAGGGGTCTCCTACGAGCAGTACTTC
>TRBJ1-1|.|.|TRBV7-9
CASRPPFDRGLNTEAFF
TGTGCCAGCAGACCGCCGTTTGATAGGGGTCTGAACACTGAAGCTTTCTTT
>TRBJ1-5|.|.|TRBV19
CASIGPRQNLNQPQHF
TGTGCCAGTATCGGCCCCAGACAGAACCTCAATCAGCCCCAGCATTTT
>TRBJ1-1|.|few|TRBV6-5
CASSTGQNTEAFF
TGTGCCAGCAGCACAGGGCAGAACACTGAAGCTTTCTTT
>TRBJ1-5|TRBD1|.|TRBV27
CASSLTGGLNQPQHF
TGTGCCAGCAGTCTAACAGGGGGACTGAATCAGCCCCAGCATTTT
>TRBJ2-7|TRBD2|.|TRBV7-9
CASSSSGGPGEQYF
TGTGCCAGCAGCTCCTCGGGGGGGCCGGGGGAGCAGTACTTC
>TRBJ1-1|.|.|TRBV9
CASSGGVTEAFF
TGTGCCAGCAGCGGGGGCGTCACTGAAGCTTTCTTT
>TRBJ2-1|TRBD2|.|TRBV29-1
CSVVILAGGTEQFF
TGCAGCGTTGTGATCCTAGCGGGGGGTACTGAGCAGTTCTTC
>TRBJ2-7|.|.|TRBV18
CASSPQTRGDEQYF
TGTGCCAGCTCACCACAAACCAGGGGTGACGAGCAGTACTTC
>TRBJ1-2|TRBD1|.|TRBV7-9
CASSVAGTAYGYTF
TGTGCCAGCAGCGTTGCCGGGACAGCCTATGGCTACACCTTC
>TRBJ2-1|.|.|TRBV28
CASSSSAGSSYNEQFF
TGTGCCAGCAGCTCCTCGGCAGGCAGCTCCTACAATGAGCAGTTCTTC
>TRBJ1-2|TRBD1|.|TRBV5-5
CASSLGEGTGLYTF
TGTGCCAGCAGCTTGGGGGAGGGGACAGGACTTTATACCTTC
>TRBJ2-5|.|once|TRBV9
CASSVAGAGETQYF
TGTGCCAGCAGCGTAGCTGGAGCGGGAGAGACCCAGTACTTC
>TRBJ2-1|.|.|TRBV15
CATSRVGQGTRNEQFF
TGTGCCACCAGCAGAGTTGGACAAGGGACTCGCAATGAGCAGTTCTTC
>TRBJ2-7|.|.|TRBV9
CASSANPNSYEQYF
TGTGCCAGCAGCGCAAACCCTAACTCCTACGAGCAGTACTTC
>TRBJ2-7|TRBD2|.|TRBV5-1
CASSWQLAGNYEQYF
TGCGCCAGCAGCTGGCAACTAGCGGGAAACTACGAGCAGTACTTC
>TRBJ2-1|TRBD2|.|TRBV5-1
CASSLGTSANEQFF
TGCGCCAGCAGCCTCGGGACTAGCGCAAATGAGCAGTTCTTC
>TRBJ2-7|.|.|TRBV11-2
CASSLRSGGGYEQYF
TGTGCCAGCAGCCTCCGGAGTGGCGGCGGCTACGAGCAGTACTTC
>TRBJ2-7|TRBD2|.|TRBV5-4
CASSLGGGTYEQYF
TGTGCCAGCAGCTTGGGCGGGGGAACCTACGAGCAGTACTTC
>TRBJ1-1|.|.|TRBV18
CASSQRTDEAFF
TGTGCCAGCTCGCAAAGGACAGACGAAGCTTTCTTT
>TRBJ2-3|.|.|TRBV9
CASSVEQGLTDTQYF
TGTGCCAGCAGCGTAGAGCAGGGCCTCACAGATACGCAGTATTTT
>TRBJ2-1|TRBD2|.|TRBV7-9
CASSLGGLAGGDNEQFF
TGTGCCAGCAGCTTAGGGGGGCTAGCGGGGGGAGACAATGAGCAGTTCTTC
>TRBJ2-5|.|.|TRBV27
CASSLQGRHQETQYF
TGTGCCAGCAGTTTACAGGGCAGACACCAAGAGACCCAGTACTTC
>TRBJ2-7|TRBD1|.|TRBV6-6
CASSPGQLAYEQYF
TGTGCCAGCAGTCCGGGACAGCTGGCCTACGAGCAGTACTTC
>TRBJ2-2|.|.|TRBV7-3
CASSPDTGELFF
TGTGCCAGCAGCCCCGACACCGGGGAGCTGTTTTTT
>TRBJ2-1|TRBD2|.|TRBV18
CASSPSGLAGLDEQFF
TGTGCCAGCTCACCATCGGGACTAGCGGGTTTGGATGAGCAGTTCTTC
>TRBJ2-5|TRBD1|.|TRBV7-9
CASSPRGDRQETQYF
TGTGCCAGCAGCCCTCGAGGGGACAGACAAGAGACCCAGTACTTC